Each of the 4 T cell receptor beta chains below was sequenced from the same sample in a study of blood T cell repertoires in COVID-19. Data came from immunoSEQ multiplex PCR; TCRdb stores just in-frame clones and leaves some out. Seen here are a few hundred thousand clones, roughly 87% observed once, and the top ten hold approximately 9%. Sequencing was done on a sample of PBMCs or T cells enriched from blood (not recorded which). All receptors come from a woman between 18 and 29 years old who had recovered from COVID-19.

The chain carries TRBV7-2 and TRBJ2-5; D call uncertain. Germline-derived CDR1 and CDR2 are SGHTA and FQGNSA. With 1 base removed from V and 2 bases from J, the gap between germline ends came to 5 bases. The CDR3 contains 13 residues. Here the CDR3 DNA reads TGTGCCAGCAGCTTAGACAGACAAGAGACCCAGTACTTC. It yields the protein CASSLDRQETQYF.

The rearrangement joins TRBV10-3 to TRBJ2-7, with D perhaps matching TRBD1 (5 bases). V was trimmed by 5 bases and J by 2 bases, leaving 16 bases between them. The CDR3 has 15 amino acids. Germline assignment: CDR1 ENHRY and CDR2 SYGVKD. The CDR3 DNA follows: TGTGCCATCAGTTTGGAGCAGGCAGGGCCCTACGAGCAGTACTTC. Residues: CAISLEQAGPYEQYF.

The V gene is TRBV19, the J gene TRBJ1-1, with 8 bases aligning to TRBD1. V shed 1 base, J shed 4 bases, and the junction held 2 bases outside the gene matches. Germline V gene lookup returns CDR1 LNHDA and CDR2 SQIVND (reference sequence). The CDR3 has 14 residues. Written as DNA, the CDR3 is TGTGCCAGTAGTATAGCGACAGGGGTCACTGAAGCTTTCTTT. It codes for CASSIATGVTEAFF.

The CDR3 spells CASSVGGHYGYTF. CDR3 DNA sequence: TGTGCCAGCAGTGTGGGGGGTCACTATGGCTACACCTTC. The chain combines TRBV7-2 with TRBJ1-2, with D maybe TRBD1 (5 bases). V lost 6 bases and J 3 bases, leaving 11 bases between the germline ends. This CDR3 comprises 13 residues. Looked up from germline, CDR1 is SGHTA and CDR2 is FQGNSA.